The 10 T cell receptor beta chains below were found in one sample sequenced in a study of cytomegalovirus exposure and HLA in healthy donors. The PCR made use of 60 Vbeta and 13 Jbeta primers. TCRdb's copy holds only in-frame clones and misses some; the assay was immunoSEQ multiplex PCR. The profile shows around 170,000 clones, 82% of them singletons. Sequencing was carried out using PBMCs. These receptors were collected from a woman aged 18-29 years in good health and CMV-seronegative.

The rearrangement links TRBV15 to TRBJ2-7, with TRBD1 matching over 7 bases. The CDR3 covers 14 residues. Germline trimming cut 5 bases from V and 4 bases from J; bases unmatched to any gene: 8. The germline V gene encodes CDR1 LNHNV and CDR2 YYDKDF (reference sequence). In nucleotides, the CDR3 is TGTGCCACCAGCCTAAACAGGGGTATATACGAGCAGTACTTC. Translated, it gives CATSLNRGIYEQYF.

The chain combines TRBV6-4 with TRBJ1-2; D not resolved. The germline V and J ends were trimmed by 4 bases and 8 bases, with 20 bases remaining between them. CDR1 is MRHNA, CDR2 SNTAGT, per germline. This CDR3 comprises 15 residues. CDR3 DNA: TGTGCCAGCAGTGTTCAGGCCGAAGGTTCGTGGGGCTACACCTTC. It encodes CASSVQAEGSWGYTF.

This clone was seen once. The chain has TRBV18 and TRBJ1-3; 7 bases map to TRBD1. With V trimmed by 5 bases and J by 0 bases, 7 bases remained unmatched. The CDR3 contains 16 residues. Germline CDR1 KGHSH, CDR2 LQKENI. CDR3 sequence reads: CASSAGQPSSGNTIYF. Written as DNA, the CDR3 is TGTGCCAGCTCAGCGGGACAGCCGTCCTCTGGAAACACCATATATTTT. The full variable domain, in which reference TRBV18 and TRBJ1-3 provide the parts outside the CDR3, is NAGVMQNPRHLVRRRGQEARLRCSPMKGHSHVYWYRQLPEEGLKFMVYLQKENIIDESGMPKERFSAEFPKEGPSILRIQQVVRGDSAAYFCASSAGQPSSGNTIYFGEGSWLTVV.

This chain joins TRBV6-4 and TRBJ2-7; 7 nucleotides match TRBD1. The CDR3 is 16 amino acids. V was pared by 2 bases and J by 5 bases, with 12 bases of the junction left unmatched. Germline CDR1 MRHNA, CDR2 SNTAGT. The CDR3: CASSDPRGQGWNEQYF. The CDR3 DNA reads TGTGCCAGCAGTGACCCGAGGGGGCAGGGGTGGAACGAGCAGTACTTC.

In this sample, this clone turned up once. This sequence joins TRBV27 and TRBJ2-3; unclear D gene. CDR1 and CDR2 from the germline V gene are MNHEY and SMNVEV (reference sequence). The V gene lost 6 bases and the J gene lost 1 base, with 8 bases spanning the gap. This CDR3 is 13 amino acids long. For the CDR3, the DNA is TGTGCCAGCAGCTCGTCAGGCACAGATACGCAGTATTTT. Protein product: CASSSSGTDTQYF.

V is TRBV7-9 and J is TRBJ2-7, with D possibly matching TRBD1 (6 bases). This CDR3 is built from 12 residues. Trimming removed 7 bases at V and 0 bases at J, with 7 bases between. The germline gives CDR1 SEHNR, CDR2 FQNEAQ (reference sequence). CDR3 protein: CASTDSSYEQYF. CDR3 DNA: TGTGCCAGCACGGACAGCTCCTACGAGCAGTACTTC.

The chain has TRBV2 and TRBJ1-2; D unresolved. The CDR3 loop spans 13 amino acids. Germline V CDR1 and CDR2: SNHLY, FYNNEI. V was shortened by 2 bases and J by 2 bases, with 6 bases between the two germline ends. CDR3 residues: CASSERANYGYTF. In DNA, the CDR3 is TGTGCCAGCAGTGAACGAGCAAACTATGGCTACACCTTC.

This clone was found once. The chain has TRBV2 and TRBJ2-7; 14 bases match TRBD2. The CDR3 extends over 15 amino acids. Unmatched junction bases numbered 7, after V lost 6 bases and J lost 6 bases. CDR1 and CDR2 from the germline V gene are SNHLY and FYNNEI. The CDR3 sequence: CASRGLAGVGGEQYF. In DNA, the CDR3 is TGTGCCAGCAGGGGACTAGCGGGAGTCGGAGGCGAGCAGTACTTC. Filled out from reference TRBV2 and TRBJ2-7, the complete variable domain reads EPEVTQTPSHQVTQMGQEVILRCVPISNHLYFYWYRQILGQKVEFLVSFYNNEISEKSEIFDDQFSVERPDGSNFTLKIRSTKLEDSAMYFCASRGLAGVGGEQYFGPGTRLTVT.

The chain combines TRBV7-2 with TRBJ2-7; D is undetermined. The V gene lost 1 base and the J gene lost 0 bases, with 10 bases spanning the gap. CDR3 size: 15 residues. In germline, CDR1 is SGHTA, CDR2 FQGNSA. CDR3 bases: TGTGCCAGCAGCTTAGTTTCAGGAAACTCCTACGAGCAGTACTTC. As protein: CASSLVSGNSYEQYF.

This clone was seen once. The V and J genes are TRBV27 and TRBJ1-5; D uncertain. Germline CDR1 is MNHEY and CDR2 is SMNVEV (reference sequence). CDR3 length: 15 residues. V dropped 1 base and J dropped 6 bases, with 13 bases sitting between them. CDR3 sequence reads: CASSLWFGRGQPQHF. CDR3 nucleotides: TGTGCCAGCAGTTTATGGTTCGGGCGGGGTCAGCCCCAGCATTTT.